This is a list of T cell receptor beta chains from one sample in a study of CD8 T cells in ankylosing spondylitis. TCRdb re-derived calls from the 5' RACE reads in MiXCR, one entry per CDR3 protein. The table has just over 300,000 distinct CDR3 sequences, less than 25% seen once. The sample consisted of blood, either unsorted or a sorted T cell fraction (not recorded which). These receptors were obtained from a female donor with ankylosing spondylitis or in good health (not recorded which). Both conserved end residues are part of each CDR3. Each record gives: D gene, V gene, clone size, J gene, CDR3 protein, CDR3 DNA. D genes are given only for firm matches. Size is omitted from some rows. Given values are once, few, many or a class for expanded clones.

D gene: NA; V gene: TRBV24-1; clone size: few; J gene: TRBJ2-2; CDR3 protein: CATSDRLRVTGELFF; CDR3 DNA: TGTGCCACCAGTGATCGTCTCAGGGTGACCGGGGAGCTGTTTTTT
D gene: NA; V gene: TRBV7-2; clone size: NA; J gene: TRBJ1-1; CDR3 protein: CASTAGGWINEAFF; CDR3 DNA: TGTGCCAGCACCGCAGGAGGGTGGATCAATGAAGCTTTCTTT
D gene: TRBD1; V gene: TRBV7-2; clone size: NA; J gene: TRBJ2-5; CDR3 protein: CASSNRQGLETQYF; CDR3 DNA: TGTGCCAGCAGCAACAGACAGGGGCTTGAGACCCAGTACTTC
D gene: NA; V gene: TRBV7-9; clone size: few; J gene: TRBJ2-3; CDR3 protein: CASSLVSVVPDTQYF; CDR3 DNA: TGTGCCAGCAGCTTAGTTTCCGTGGTCCCAGATACGCAGTATTTT
D gene: NA; V gene: TRBV28; clone size: NA; J gene: TRBJ2-7; CDR3 protein: CASSLTGDRTYEQYF; CDR3 DNA: TGTGCCAGCAGTCTCACCGGAGACAGAACATACGAGCAGTACTTC
D gene: TRBD2; V gene: TRBV5-6; clone size: few; J gene: TRBJ2-1; CDR3 protein: CASSPRGLLAGARGNEQFF; CDR3 DNA: TGTGCCAGCAGCCCCCGAGGCTTACTAGCGGGAGCTAGAGGGAATGAGCAGTTCTTC
D gene: TRBD1; V gene: TRBV28; clone size: many; J gene: TRBJ2-1; CDR3 protein: CASRSGQGWNEQFF; CDR3 DNA: TGTGCCAGCAGATCAGGACAGGGGTGGAATGAGCAGTTCTTC
D gene: NA; V gene: TRBV20-1; clone size: NA; J gene: TRBJ2-1; CDR3 protein: CSAIQGHEQFF; CDR3 DNA: TGCAGTGCTATACAGGGTCATGAGCAGTTCTTC
D gene: NA; V gene: TRBV29-1; clone size: many; J gene: TRBJ2-7; CDR3 protein: CSVDMANEQYF; CDR3 DNA: TGCAGCGTTGATATGGCCAACGAGCAGTACTTC
D gene: NA; V gene: TRBV9; clone size: NA; J gene: TRBJ2-3; CDR3 protein: CASSPWDPSTDTQYF; CDR3 DNA: TGTGCCAGCAGCCCTTGGGACCCTAGCACAGATACGCAGTATTTT
D gene: NA; V gene: TRBV6-5; clone size: NA; J gene: TRBJ2-7; CDR3 protein: CASSYSRGGGEQYF; CDR3 DNA: TGTGCCAGCAGTTACTCCAGGGGAGGGGGTGAGCAGTACTTC
D gene: TRBD1; V gene: TRBV7-2; clone size: many; J gene: TRBJ2-7; CDR3 protein: CASSERTGGLYEQYF; CDR3 DNA: TGTGCCAGCAGCGAAAGGACAGGGGGGCTCTACGAGCAGTACTTC
D gene: TRBD2; V gene: TRBV25-1; clone size: NA; J gene: TRBJ2-4; CDR3 protein: CASSGFSGGGDIQYF; CDR3 DNA: TGTGCCAGCAGTGGATTTAGCGGGGGGGGTGACATTCAGTACTTC
D gene: TRBD2; V gene: TRBV20-1; clone size: few; J gene: TRBJ2-7; CDR3 protein: CSARGGGGGYEQYF; CDR3 DNA: TGCAGTGCTAGAGGGGGGGGAGGAGGGTACGAGCAGTACTTC
D gene: NA; V gene: TRBV11-2; clone size: NA; J gene: TRBJ1-4; CDR3 protein: CASSLVGGFIGEKLFF; CDR3 DNA: TGTGCCAGCAGCTTAGTAGGGGGGTTTATAGGTGAAAAACTGTTTTTT
D gene: NA; V gene: TRBV15; clone size: NA; J gene: TRBJ2-5; CDR3 protein: CATSREREETQYF; CDR3 DNA: TGTGCCACCAGCAGAGAGAGGGAAGAGACCCAGTACTTC
D gene: NA; V gene: TRBV15; clone size: few; J gene: TRBJ2-1; CDR3 protein: CATSRARRTNEQFF; CDR3 DNA: TGTGCCACCAGCAGAGCCCGACGGACCAATGAGCAGTTCTTC
D gene: NA; V gene: TRBV7-2; clone size: NA; J gene: TRBJ2-7; CDR3 protein: CASSPSSNIYEQYF; CDR3 DNA: TGTGCCAGCAGCCCCAGTAGCAACATCTACGAGCAGTACTTC
D gene: TRBD2; V gene: TRBV7-2; clone size: NA; J gene: TRBJ2-5; CDR3 protein: CASSQAGGPWETQYF; CDR3 DNA: TGTGCCAGCAGCCAAGCGGGAGGGCCGTGGGAGACCCAGTACTTC
D gene: NA; V gene: TRBV18; clone size: NA; J gene: TRBJ2-7; CDR3 protein: CASSPPSTQGYEQYF; CDR3 DNA: TGTGCCAGCTCACCACCCTCCACCCAAGGATACGAGCAGTACTTC
D gene: NA; V gene: TRBV6-2/TRBV6-3; clone size: NA; J gene: TRBJ2-1; CDR3 protein: CASSYGRYNEQFF; CDR3 DNA: TGTGCCAGCAGTTACGGCCGATACAATGAGCAGTTCTTC
D gene: NA; V gene: TRBV6-5; clone size: NA; J gene: TRBJ2-1; CDR3 protein: CASSYRGPDGNEQFF; CDR3 DNA: TGTGCCAGCAGTTACCGAGGGCCCGACGGAAATGAGCAGTTCTTC
D gene: NA; V gene: TRBV6-1; clone size: once; J gene: TRBJ2-1; CDR3 protein: CASTKGEGPYNEQFF; CDR3 DNA: TGTGCCAGCACCAAGGGGGAGGGGCCCTACAATGAGCAGTTCTTC
D gene: TRBD1; V gene: TRBV7-9; clone size: few; J gene: TRBJ2-3; CDR3 protein: CASSKDRASTDTQYF; CDR3 DNA: TGTGCCAGCAGCAAGGACAGGGCCTCCACAGATACGCAGTATTTT
D gene: NA; V gene: TRBV10-3; clone size: few; J gene: TRBJ2-3; CDR3 protein: CATGGRTDTQYF; CDR3 DNA: TGTGCCACCGGGGGCAGGACAGATACGCAGTATTTT
D gene: NA; V gene: TRBV6-5; clone size: few; J gene: TRBJ2-3; CDR3 protein: CASSYQRPRTDTQYF; CDR3 DNA: TGTGCCAGCAGTTATCAGCGGCCACGCACAGATACGCAGTATTTT
D gene: NA; V gene: TRBV28; clone size: NA; J gene: TRBJ2-1; CDR3 protein: CASTVQETSYNEQFF; CDR3 DNA: TGTGCCAGCACCGTGCAGGAGACCTCCTACAATGAGCAGTTCTTC
D gene: NA; V gene: TRBV29-1; clone size: few; J gene: TRBJ2-7; CDR3 protein: CSVESAQLNIHEQYF; CDR3 DNA: TGCAGCGTTGAAAGTGCCCAACTAAATATCCACGAGCAGTACTTC
D gene: NA; V gene: TRBV27; clone size: many; J gene: TRBJ2-3; CDR3 protein: CTSSIGQTGTTDTQYF; CDR3 DNA: TGCACCAGCAGTATCGGACAGACCGGGACCACAGATACGCAGTATTTT
D gene: TRBD1; V gene: TRBV5-5; clone size: NA; J gene: TRBJ2-7; CDR3 protein: CASSPTGDRQYF; CDR3 DNA: TGTGCCAGCAGCCCAACAGGGGACCGGCAGTACTTC
D gene: NA; V gene: TRBV29-1; clone size: many; J gene: TRBJ2-7; CDR3 protein: CSVGGTSSYEQYF; CDR3 DNA: TGCAGCGTTGGCGGGACGAGCTCCTACGAGCAGTACTTC
D gene: TRBD1; V gene: TRBV6-5; clone size: NA; J gene: TRBJ1-6; CDR3 protein: CASSWDSFNSPLHF; CDR3 DNA: TGTGCCAGCAGTTGGGACAGTTTTAATTCACCCCTCCACTTT
D gene: NA; V gene: TRBV12-3/TRBV12-4; clone size: few; J gene: TRBJ2-1; CDR3 protein: CASSLGLFSNEQFF; CDR3 DNA: TGTGCCAGCAGTTTAGGTCTCTTTAGTAATGAGCAGTTCTTC
D gene: TRBD1; V gene: TRBV28; clone size: NA; J gene: TRBJ2-1; CDR3 protein: CASSSGTGLYNEQFF; CDR3 DNA: TGTGCCAGCAGCTCCGGGACAGGGCTATACAATGAGCAGTTCTTC
D gene: TRBD1; V gene: TRBV20-1; clone size: NA; J gene: TRBJ2-3; CDR3 protein: CSARDVQAGQGFTDTQYF; CDR3 DNA: TGCAGTGCTAGAGACGTACAAGCGGGACAGGGGTTCACAGATACGCAGTATTTT
D gene: NA; V gene: TRBV20-1; clone size: few; J gene: TRBJ2-3; CDR3 protein: CSAGVAVFDTQYF; CDR3 DNA: TGCAGTGCTGGGGTAGCGGTGTTTGATACGCAGTATTTT
D gene: TRBD1; V gene: TRBV5-1; clone size: few; J gene: TRBJ2-7; CDR3 protein: CASSLRDRGQHEQYF; CDR3 DNA: TGCGCCAGCAGCCTCCGGGACAGGGGGCAGCACGAGCAGTACTTC
D gene: NA; V gene: TRBV6-5; clone size: few; J gene: TRBJ2-2; CDR3 protein: CASSYSPDTGELFF; CDR3 DNA: TGTGCCAGCAGTTACTCGCCGGACACCGGGGAGCTGTTTTTT
D gene: NA; V gene: TRBV20-1; clone size: NA; J gene: TRBJ1-5; CDR3 protein: CSARSQYEPQHF; CDR3 DNA: TGCAGTGCTCGCTCGCAGTATGAGCCCCAGCATTTT
D gene: TRBD1; V gene: TRBV5-1; clone size: NA; J gene: TRBJ2-1; CDR3 protein: CASSGEGAWDEQFF; CDR3 DNA: TGCGCCAGCAGCGGAGAGGGGGCATGGGATGAGCAGTTCTTC
D gene: NA; V gene: TRBV9; clone size: NA; J gene: TRBJ2-4; CDR3 protein: CASSVTGLAKNIQYF; CDR3 DNA: TGTGCCAGCAGCGTCACAGGGTTAGCCAAAAACATTCAGTACTTC